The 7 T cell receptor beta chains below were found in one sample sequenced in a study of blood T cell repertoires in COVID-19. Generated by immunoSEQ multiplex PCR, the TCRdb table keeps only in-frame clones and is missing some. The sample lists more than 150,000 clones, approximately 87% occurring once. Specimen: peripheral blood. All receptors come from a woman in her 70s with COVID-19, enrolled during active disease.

CDR3 nucleotide sequence: TGTGCCTGGGAGGACAGGGGCGACACTGAAGCTTTCTTT. Translating it yields CAWEDRGDTEAFF. This chain links TRBV30 with TRBJ1-1; TRBD1 matches at 9 bases. Unmatched junction bases numbered 4, after V lost 5 bases and J lost 3 bases. The CDR3 length is 13 residues. Looked up from germline, CDR1 is GTSNPN and CDR2 is SVGIG (reference sequence).

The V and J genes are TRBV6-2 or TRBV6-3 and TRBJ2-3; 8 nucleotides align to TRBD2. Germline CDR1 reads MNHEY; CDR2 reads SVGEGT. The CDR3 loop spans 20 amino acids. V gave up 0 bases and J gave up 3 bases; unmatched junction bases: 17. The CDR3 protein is CASSYSPLRYLVAGTDTQYF. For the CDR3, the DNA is TGTGCCAGCAGTTACTCCCCACTGCGATATCTAGTAGCGGGAACAGATACGCAGTATTTT.

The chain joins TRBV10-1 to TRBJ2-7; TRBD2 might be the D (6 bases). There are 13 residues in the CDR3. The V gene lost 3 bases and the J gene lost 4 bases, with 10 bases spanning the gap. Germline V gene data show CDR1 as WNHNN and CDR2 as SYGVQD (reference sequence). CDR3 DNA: TGCGCCAGCAGTGAAACGGGGGTTTACGAGCAGTACTTC. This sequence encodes CASSETGVYEQYF.

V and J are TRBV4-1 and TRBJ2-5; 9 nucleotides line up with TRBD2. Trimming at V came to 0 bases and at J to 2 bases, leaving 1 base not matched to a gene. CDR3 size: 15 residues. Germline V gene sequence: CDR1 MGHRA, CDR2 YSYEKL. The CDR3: CASSQEREGQETQYF. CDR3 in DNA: TGCGCCAGCAGCCAAGAGCGGGAGGGACAAGAGACCCAGTACTTC.

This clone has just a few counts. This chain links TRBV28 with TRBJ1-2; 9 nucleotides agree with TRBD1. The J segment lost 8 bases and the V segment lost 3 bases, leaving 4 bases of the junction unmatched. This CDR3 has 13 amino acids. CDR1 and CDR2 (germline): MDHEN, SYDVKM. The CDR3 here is CASSFRTGVGYTF. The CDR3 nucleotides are TGTGCCAGCAGTTTCCGGACAGGGGTGGGCTACACCTTC.

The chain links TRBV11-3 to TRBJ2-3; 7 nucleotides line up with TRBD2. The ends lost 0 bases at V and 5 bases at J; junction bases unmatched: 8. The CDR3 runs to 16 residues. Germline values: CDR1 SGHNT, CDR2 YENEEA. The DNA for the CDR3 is TGTGCCAGCAGCTTAGATTCTAGCGGTGGGAGAGATACGCAGTATTTT. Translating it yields CASSLDSSGGRDTQYF. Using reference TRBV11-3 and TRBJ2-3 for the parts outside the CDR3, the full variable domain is EAGVVQSPRYKIIEKKQPVAFWCNPISGHNTLYWYLQNLGQGPELLIRYENEEAVDDSQLPKDRFSAERLKGVDSTLKIQPAELGDSAVYLCASSLDSSGGRDTQYFGPGTRLTVL.

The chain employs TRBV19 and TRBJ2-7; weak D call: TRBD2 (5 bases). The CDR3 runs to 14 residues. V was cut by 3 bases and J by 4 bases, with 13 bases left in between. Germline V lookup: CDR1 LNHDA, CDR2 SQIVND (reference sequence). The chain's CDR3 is CASSITPSGYEQYF. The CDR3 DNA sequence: TGTGCCAGTAGTATTACCCCCTCGGGGTACGAGCAGTACTTC.